The subject of this entry is one TCR beta chain. As yet, its antigen is unknown. The data are from a study of cytomegalovirus exposure and HLA in healthy donors. On the study more broadly: About 85 million unique TCRs from HLA-typed donors were held in an early release of data. Genotyping showed around 81% of 350 to 400 donors falling in the Caucasian-associated ancestry cluster. Study-wide points: There were three CMV-associated chains whose specificity for CMV antigens was confirmed in vitro. TCR association rates varied by HLA locus in a later analysis, with DRB1 highest and HLA-C lowest.

The CDR3 covers 16 residues. Per the germline V gene, CDR1 is SGHNT and CDR2 is YYREEE (reference sequence). V was pared by 0 bases and J by 8 bases, with 7 bases of the junction left unmatched. 13 Jbeta primers and 60 Vbeta primers were used for the PCR. Generated by immunoSEQ multiplex PCR, the TCRdb table keeps only in-frame clones and is missing some. Here the sample spans about 110,000 clones, 70% to 85% being singletons. This clonotype originated in a middle-aged woman in good health and CMV-seronegative. The chain joins TRBV5-4 to TRBJ1-6; 8 bases match TRBD1. The sequenced sample consisted of PBMCs. CDR3 region: CASSLAGGASYSPLHF. The DNA for the CDR3 is TGTGCCAGCAGCTTGGCAGGGGGCGCGTCTTATTCACCCCTCCACTTT.